This T cell receptor (beta chain) was recorded in a study of blood T cell repertoires in COVID-19. Study-level information: Italy, Spain and the United States were the sources of the convalescent and acute COVID-19 samples. Sources were T cells, B-cell-depleted T cells, or PBMCs; the material itself was cDNA or gDNA.

Profiled with immunoSEQ multiplex PCR; TCRdb holds only in-frame clones, not every one. Of about 240,000 clones listed, roughly four fifths were seen once; the top ten hold more than 9.5%. V was pared by 8 bases and J by 6 bases, with 9 bases of the junction left unmatched. This CDR3 is built from 14 residues. Germline V gives CDR1 WSHSY, CDR2 SAAADI. This receptor was taken from an elderly woman with acute or convalescent COVID-19. The chain combines TRBV10-2 with TRBJ2-2; TRBD1 matches at 7 bases. The sample was peripheral blood. The CDR3 spells CASDVTDRAGELFF. Here the CDR3 DNA reads TGCGCCAGCGACGTGACTGACAGGGCCGGGGAGCTGTTTTTT.